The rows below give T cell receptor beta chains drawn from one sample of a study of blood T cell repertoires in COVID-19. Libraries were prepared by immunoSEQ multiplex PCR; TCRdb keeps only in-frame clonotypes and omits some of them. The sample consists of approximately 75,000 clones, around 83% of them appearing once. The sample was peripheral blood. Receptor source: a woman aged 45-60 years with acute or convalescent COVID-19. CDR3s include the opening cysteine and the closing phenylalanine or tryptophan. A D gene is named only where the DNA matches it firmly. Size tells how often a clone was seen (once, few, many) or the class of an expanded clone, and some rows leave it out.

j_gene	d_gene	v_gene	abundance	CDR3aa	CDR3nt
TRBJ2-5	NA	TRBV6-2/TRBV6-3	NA	CASSYNRAGETQYF	TGTGCCAGCAGTTACAACAGGGCCGGTGAGACCCAGTACTTC
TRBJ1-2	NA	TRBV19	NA	CATHTGEQANYGYTF	TGTGCCACTCATACCGGGGAGCAGGCAAACTATGGCTACACCTTC
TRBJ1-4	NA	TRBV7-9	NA	CASSNLTGGGELFF	TGTGCCAGCAGCAACTTGACTGGCGGGGGTGAACTGTTTTTT
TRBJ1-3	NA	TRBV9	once	CASSVEAGASSGNTIYF	TGTGCCAGCAGCGTAGAGGCAGGGGCTAGCTCTGGAAACACCATATATTTT
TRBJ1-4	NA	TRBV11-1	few	CASSLAANEKLFF	TGTGCCAGCAGCTTAGCGGCAAATGAAAAACTGTTTTTT
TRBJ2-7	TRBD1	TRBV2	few	CASIPGQGSYEQYF	TGTGCCAGCATCCCCGGACAGGGATCCTACGAGCAGTACTTC
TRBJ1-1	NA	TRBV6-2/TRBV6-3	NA	CASSYRSSTEAFF	TGTGCCAGCAGTTATCGGTCTTCCACTGAAGCTTTCTTT
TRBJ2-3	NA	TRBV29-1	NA	CSVARGAHTDTQYF	TGCAGCGTGGCTCGGGGGGCCCACACAGATACGCAGTATTTT
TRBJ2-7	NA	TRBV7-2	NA	CASTLDSYEQYF	TGTGCCAGCACGTTAGATTCCTACGAGCAGTACTTC
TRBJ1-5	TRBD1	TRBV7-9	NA	CASSTGGNQPQHF	TGTGCCAGCAGCACAGGGGGCAATCAGCCCCAGCATTTT
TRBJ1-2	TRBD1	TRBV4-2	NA	CASSQEDRASGYTF	TGTGCCAGCAGCCAAGAGGACAGGGCGTCTGGCTACACCTTC
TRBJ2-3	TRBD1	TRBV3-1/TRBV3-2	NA	CASSQTGAGDTQYF	TGTGCCAGCAGCCAAACAGGGGCCGGGGATACGCAGTATTTT
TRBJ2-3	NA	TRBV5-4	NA	CASSRSGDTDTQYF	TGTGCCAGCAGCCGATCCGGGGACACAGATACGCAGTATTTT
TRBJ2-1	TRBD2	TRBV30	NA	CAWRLAGGNEQFF	TGTGCCTGGCGGCTAGCGGGAGGGAATGAGCAGTTCTTC
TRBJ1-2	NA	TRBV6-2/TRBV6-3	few	CASSYSTAFYGYTF	TGTGCCAGCAGTTACTCTACAGCTTTCTATGGCTACACCTTC
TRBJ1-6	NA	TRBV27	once	CASSLSGGVPNSPLHF	TGTGCCAGCAGTTTATCGGGGGGGGTTCCCAATTCACCCCTCCACTTT
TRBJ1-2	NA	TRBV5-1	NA	CASSLVGQSNYGYTF	TGCGCCAGCAGCTTGGTGGGCCAGTCTAACTATGGCTACACCTTC
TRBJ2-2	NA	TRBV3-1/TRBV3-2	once	CASRPAGNTGELFF	TGTGCCAGCAGACCCGCGGGGAACACCGGGGAGCTGTTTTTT
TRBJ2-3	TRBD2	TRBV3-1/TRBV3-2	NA	CASSQAGGRSDTQYF	TGTGCCAGCAGCCAAGCGGGGGGGCGGTCAGATACGCAGTATTTT
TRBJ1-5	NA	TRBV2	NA	CASMDSSGQPQHF	TGTGCCAGCATGGACAGCTCGGGCCAGCCCCAGCATTTT
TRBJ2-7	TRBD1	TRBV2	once	CASIGQGDEQYF	TGTGCCAGCATCGGACAGGGCGACGAGCAGTACTTC
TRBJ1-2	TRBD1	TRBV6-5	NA	CASSSEGQTRGYTF	TGTGCCAGCAGTTCCGAGGGACAGACACGGGGCTACACCTTC
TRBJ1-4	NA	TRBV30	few	CAWRALSGLNEKLFF	TGTGCCTGGAGAGCACTGTCTGGGCTTAATGAAAAACTGTTTTTT
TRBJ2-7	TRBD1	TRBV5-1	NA	CASSLQGAEEQYF	TGCGCCAGCAGCTTGCAGGGGGCGGAGGAGCAGTACTTC
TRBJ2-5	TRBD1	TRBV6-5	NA	CAIQKGQGQETQYF	TGTGCCATCCAAAAGGGACAGGGCCAAGAGACCCAGTACTTC
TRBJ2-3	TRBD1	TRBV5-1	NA	CASSSTGVNTDTQYF	TGCGCCAGCAGCTCGACAGGGGTCAACACAGATACGCAGTATTTT
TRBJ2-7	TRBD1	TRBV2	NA	CASSGQGFSYEQYF	TGTGCCAGCTCCGGACAGGGCTTCTCCTACGAGCAGTACTTC
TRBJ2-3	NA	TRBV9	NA	CASSLHRDPNHYTDTQYF	TGTGCCAGCAGCTTGCACAGGGACCCGAACCACTACACAGATACGCAGTATTTT
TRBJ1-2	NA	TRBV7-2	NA	CASSLDGPQYGYTF	TGTGCCAGCAGCTTAGACGGTCCCCAATATGGCTACACCTTC
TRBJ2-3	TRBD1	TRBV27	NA	CASSLYGTGGWTDTQYF	TGTGCCAGCAGTCTATACGGGACAGGGGGCTGGACAGATACGCAGTATTTT
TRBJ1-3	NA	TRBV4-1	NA	CASSHLLIESGNTIYF	TGCGCCAGCAGCCACCTCCTAATTGAGTCTGGAAACACCATATATTTT